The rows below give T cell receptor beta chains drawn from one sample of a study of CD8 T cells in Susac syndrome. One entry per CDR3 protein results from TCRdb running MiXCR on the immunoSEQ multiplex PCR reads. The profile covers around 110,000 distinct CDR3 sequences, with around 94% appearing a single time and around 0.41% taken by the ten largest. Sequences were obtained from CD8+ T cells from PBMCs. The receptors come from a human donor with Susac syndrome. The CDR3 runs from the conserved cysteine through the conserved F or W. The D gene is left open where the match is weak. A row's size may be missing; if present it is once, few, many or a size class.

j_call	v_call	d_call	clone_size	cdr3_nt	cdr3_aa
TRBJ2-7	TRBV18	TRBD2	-	TGTGCCAGCTCACCACCTACTAGCGGGGACTACGAGCAGTACTTC	CASSPPTSGDYEQYF
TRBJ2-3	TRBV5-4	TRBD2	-	TGTGCCAGCAGCCAACGGACTAGCGGCACAGATACGCAGTATTTT	CASSQRTSGTDTQYF
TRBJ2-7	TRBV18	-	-	TGTGCCAGCTCACCAGGGGGACGGATCAGCTCCTACGAGCAGTACTTC	CASSPGGRISSYEQYF
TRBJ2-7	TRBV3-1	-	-	TGTGCCAGCAGCCACCCATTGAGCTCCTACGAGCAGTACTTC	CASSHPLSSYEQYF
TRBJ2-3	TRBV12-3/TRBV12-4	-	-	TGTGCCAGCAAGAGGGTCTTCGGTGCCGATACGCAGTATTTT	CASKRVFGADTQYF
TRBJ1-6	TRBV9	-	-	TGTGCCAGCAGCGTGACAGAGGGGGGGAGGACCCTCCACTTT	CASSVTEGGRTLHF
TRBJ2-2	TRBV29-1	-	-	TGCAGCGTTGTGTCTCCTTTGAACGGGGAGCTGTTTTTT	CSVVSPLNGELFF
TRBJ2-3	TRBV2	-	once	TGTGCCAGCAGTGTAGCAGATACGCAGTATTTT	CASSVADTQYF
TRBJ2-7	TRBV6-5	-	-	TGTGCCAGCAGTTACAGATACGAGCAGTACTTC	CASSYRYEQYF
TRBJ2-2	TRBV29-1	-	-	TGCAGCGCCGAAAAGGGGGGGGAGCTGTTTTTT	CSAEKGGELFF
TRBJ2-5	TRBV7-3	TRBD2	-	TGTGCCAGCAGCCAACCGACTAGCGGGGGGGAAGAGACCCAGTACTTC	CASSQPTSGGEETQYF
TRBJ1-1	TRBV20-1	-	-	TGCAGTGCTAGTGACAGTCAGAACACTGAAGCTTTCTTT	CSASDSQNTEAFF
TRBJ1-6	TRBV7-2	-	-	TGTGCCAGCAGCCCGAGGGTGAGCTCCTATAATTCACCCCTCCACTTT	CASSPRVSSYNSPLHF
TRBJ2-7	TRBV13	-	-	TGTGCCAGCAGCATCTATGGGCGACAGGCACCCGAGCAGTACTTC	CASSIYGRQAPEQYF
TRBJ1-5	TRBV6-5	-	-	TGTGCCAGCAGCCCCGGGACCGTTCAGCCCCAGCATTTT	CASSPGTVQPQHF
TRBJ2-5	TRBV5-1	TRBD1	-	TGCGCCAGCAGCTTGGACAGGGGGCTCCAAGAGACCCAGTACTTC	CASSLDRGLQETQYF
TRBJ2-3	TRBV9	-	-	TGTGCCAGCAGCGCCGGGGTTGATACGCAGTATTTT	CASSAGVDTQYF